This entry is about one T cell receptor (beta chain). The antigen remains undetermined. This entry belongs to a study of T cell responses to AZD1222 COVID-19 vaccine. Study-wide results and caveats: The donor cohort was predominantly white British with a female majority, and clonal diversity may have been underestimated.

Only in-frame clones appear in the TCRdb table, and some are missing; sequencing was by immunoSEQ multiplex PCR. The table shows around 120,000 clones, with roughly 90% occurring only once. Here the sequenced sample was peripheral blood, taken 28 days after the second AZD1222 dose. The TCR originated in an adult who received the AZD1222 COVID-19 vaccine.

The CDR3 loop reads CASATGTRQSYNEQFF. CDR3 nucleotide sequence: TGTGCGTCAGCGACCGGGACTCGCCAAAGCTACAATGAGCAGTTCTTC. The rearrangement joins TRBV30 to TRBJ2-1; D is perhaps TRBD2 (6 bases). Germline CDR1 and CDR2: GTSNPN and SVGIG (reference sequence). This CDR3 region has 16 residues.